The 3 T cell receptor beta chains below were found in one sample sequenced in a study of beta chain features in type 1 diabetes. As every portion of the isolated RNA was reverse transcribed, the sequencing read expressed TCRB transcripts. Here immunoSEQ multiplex PCR was the method, and the copy in TCRdb shows in-frame clones only, minus some. The sample holds under 400,000 clones, roughly a fifth seen once. Material: naive CD4+ T cells from blood. These TCRs come from a woman younger than 30 in good health.

The table lists this clone with a few counts. V is TRBV4-2 and J is TRBJ2-3; 8 bases map to TRBD2. This CDR3 has 16 amino acids. CDR1 is LGHNA and CDR2 is YNFKEQ in the germline V gene. Trimming removed 4 bases from V and 0 bases from J; junction bases left unmatched: 6. CDR3 sequence: CASSRRGGPSTDTQYF. CDR3 bases: TGTGCCAGCAGCCGCCGGGGGGGACCTAGCACAGATACGCAGTATTTT.

This clone was counted between two and nine times. V usage is TRBV5-8 and J usage is TRBJ1-1, with a weak D call TRBD1 (6 bases). The CDR3 has 14 residues. Trimming left V 4 bases short and J 1 base short, with 11 bases between. Per germline, CDR1 SGHTS and CDR2 YDEGEE. CDR3 bases: TGTGCCAGCAGCCCGGGACACCAGAACACTGAAGCTTTCTTT. Protein sequence: CASSPGHQNTEAFF. The variable domain in full, with the rest retrieved from reference TRBV5-8 and TRBJ1-1, is EAGVTQSPTHLIKTRGQQATLRCSPISGHTSVYWYQQALGLGLQFLLWYDEGEERNRGNFPPRFSGRQFPNYSSELNVNALELEDSALYLCASSPGHQNTEAFFGQGTRLTVV.

Only a few counts were recorded for this clone. This chain connects TRBV4-1 to TRBJ1-5, with 10 bases lining up with TRBD1. The CDR3 is made up of 15 amino acids. Germline loops: CDR1 MGHRA, CDR2 YSYEKL. Germline trimming cut 5 bases from V and 6 bases from J; bases unmatched to any gene: 7. This chain's CDR3 is CASSIPDRGFQPQHF. Here the CDR3 DNA reads TGCGCCAGCAGCATCCCGGACAGGGGGTTTCAGCCCCAGCATTTT.